This TCR beta chain stems from a study of regulatory dendritic cells for organ transplantation. Method: immunoSEQ multiplex PCR; TCRdb's copy keeps in-frame clones and lacks some. In the table there are fewer than 25,000 clones, approximately 85% of which are singletons. V shed 5 bases, J shed 0 bases, and the junction held 15 bases outside the gene matches. CDR1 is MDHEN, CDR2 SYDVKM, per germline. This CDR3 contains 20 residues. Study-level findings and limits: Memory CD8+ clonal expansion seemed more limited with regulatory than mature dendritic cells. The most alloreactive TCR clonotypes were found in resting memory CD8+ cells.

Allogeneic regulatory or mature dendritic cells were co-cultured for four to six days with CFSE-labeled sorted T cells at 1:10. FACS sorted CD4+ or CD8+ T cells into CD45RA+ naive and CD45RO+ memory. Points on this clone: The antigen is unknown.

The chain is built from TRBV28 and TRBJ2-1; 11 positions agree with TRBD2. The sequenced sample consisted of naive CD4+ T cells from blood cultured with regulatory dendritic cells. The subset was: CD45RA+ naive T cells. This TCR derives from a human donor in good health. In DNA, the CDR3 is TGTGCCAGCAGTCCACCCGCGACTAGCGGGACCCCAAGCTCCTACAATGAGCAGTTCTTC. Translating gives CASSPPATSGTPSSYNEQFF.